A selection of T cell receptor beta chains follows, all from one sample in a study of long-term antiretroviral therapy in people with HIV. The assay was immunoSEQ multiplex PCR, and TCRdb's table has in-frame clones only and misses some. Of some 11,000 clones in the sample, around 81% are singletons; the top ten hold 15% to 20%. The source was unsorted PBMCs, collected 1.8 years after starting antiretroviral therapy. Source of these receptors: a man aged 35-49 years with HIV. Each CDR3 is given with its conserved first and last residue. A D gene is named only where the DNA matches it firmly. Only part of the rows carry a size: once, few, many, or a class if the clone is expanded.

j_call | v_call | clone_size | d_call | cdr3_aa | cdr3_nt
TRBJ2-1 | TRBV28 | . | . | CASGRSFAEQFF | TGTGCCAGTGGGAGAAGTTTTGCTGAGCAGTTCTTC
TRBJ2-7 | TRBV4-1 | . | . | CASSQNPVPRPHEQYF | TGCGCCAGCAGCCAAAACCCTGTCCCCAGGCCCCACGAGCAGTACTTC
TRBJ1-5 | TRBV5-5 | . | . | CASRRQENQPQHF | TGTGCCAGCAGACGCCAAGAGAATCAGCCCCAGCATTTT
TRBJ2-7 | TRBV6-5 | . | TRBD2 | CASSYRRAGMYEQYF | TGTGCCAGCAGTTACCGGCGAGCGGGAATGTACGAGCAGTACTTC
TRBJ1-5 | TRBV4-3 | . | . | CASSQGRDQPQHF | TGCGCCAGCAGCCAAGGTCGGGATCAGCCCCAGCATTTT
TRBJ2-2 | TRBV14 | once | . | CASSQDRVIGELFF | TGTGCCAGCAGCCAGGATCGGGTAATCGGGGAGCTGTTTTTT
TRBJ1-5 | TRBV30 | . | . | CAWTADSSNQPQHF | TGTGCCTGGACCGCCGACAGTAGCAATCAGCCCCAGCATTTT
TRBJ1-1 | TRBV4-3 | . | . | CASSQASSGNTEAFF | TGCGCCAGCAGCCAAGCTTCATCGGGGAACACTGAAGCTTTCTTT
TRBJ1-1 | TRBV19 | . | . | CASSVMNTEAFF | TGTGCCAGTAGTGTTATGAACACTGAAGCTTTCTTT
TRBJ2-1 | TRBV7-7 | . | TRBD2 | CASSSTASGYNEQFF | TGTGCTAGCAGCTCCACGGCTAGCGGGTACAATGAGCAGTTCTTC
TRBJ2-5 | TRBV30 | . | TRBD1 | CAWTQKGQSQETQYF | TGTGCCTGGACACAGAAGGGACAGTCACAAGAGACCCAGTACTTC
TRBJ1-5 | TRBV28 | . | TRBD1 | CASSSRQGGQPQHF | TGTGCCAGCAGTTCTAGACAGGGAGGGCAGCCCCAGCATTTT
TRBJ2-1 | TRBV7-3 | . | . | CASSLVGGSYNEQFF | TGTGCCAGCAGCTTAGTGGGGGGCAGCTACAATGAGCAGTTCTTC
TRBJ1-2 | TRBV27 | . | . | CASSRAALVVGYTF | TGTGCCAGCAGCCGGGCGGCCCTGGTTGTGGGCTACACCTTC
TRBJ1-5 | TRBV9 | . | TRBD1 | CASSPHATGESNQPQHF | TGTGCCAGCAGCCCCCACGCCACAGGGGAAAGCAATCAGCCCCAGCATTTT
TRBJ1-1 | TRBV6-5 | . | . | CASRAGKNTEAFF | TGTGCCAGCAGGGCAGGGAAGAACACTGAAGCTTTCTTT
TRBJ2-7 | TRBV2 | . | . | CASGRGAVGSYEQYF | TGTGCCAGCGGTCGGGGGGCGGTGGGCTCCTACGAGCAGTACTTC
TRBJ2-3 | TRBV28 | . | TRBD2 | CASSWGGRSSSGIPSTDTQYF | TGTGCCAGCAGCTGGGGGGGGCGGTCCAGTAGCGGGATCCCTAGCACAGATACGCAGTATTTT
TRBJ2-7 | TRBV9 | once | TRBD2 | CASSPLSGGRGWYEQYF | TGTGCCAGCAGCCCCCTTTCCGGCGGGAGAGGGTGGTACGAGCAGTACTTC
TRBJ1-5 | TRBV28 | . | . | CASSLYVQGNQPQHF | TGTGCCAGCAGTTTATATGTGCAGGGTAATCAGCCCCAGCATTTT
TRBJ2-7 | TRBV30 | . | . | CARRPGSSYEQYF | TGTGCCCGGAGGCCTGGGAGCTCCTACGAGCAGTACTTC
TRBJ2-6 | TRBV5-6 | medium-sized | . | CASNTVSGANVLTF | TGTGCCAGCAATACCGTCTCTGGGGCCAACGTCCTGACTTTC
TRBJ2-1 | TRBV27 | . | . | CASSKGSNEQFF | TGTGCCAGCAGTAAAGGGTCCAATGAGCAGTTCTTC